This T cell receptor (beta chain) was observed in a study of human T cells and chemical hapten exposure. Study-wide context: Mainly, slight library volume differences in the pool made TCR yields vary.

This clonotype was recorded many times. The time point denotes: pre-sensitization, week 0. Treatment: therapeutic diphenylcyclopropenone sensitization with weekly scalp DPC. In TCRdb, the RACE reads were re-called with MiXCR into one record per CDR3 protein. Of some 360,000 distinct CDR3 sequences detected, 5.1% appear once; the ten largest clones hold just over 2.5%. The CDR3 is 14 residues long. With 7 bases removed from V and 4 bases from J, the gap between germline ends came to 13 bases. Germline lookup yields CDR1 MNHEY and CDR2 SMNVEV (reference sequence). This clonotype originated in a woman between 50 and 59 years old with alopecia areata. Some clones in this sample may be carry-over from other donors' samples. The sequences come from whole blood, collected in connection with sensitization to the hapten diphenylcyclopropenone (DPC). The J gene is TRBJ2-2, the V gene TRBV27; TRBD1 is a possible D gene (6 bases). For the CDR3, the DNA is TGTGCCAGCAATATAAAGACAGGCACCGGGGAGCTGTTTTTT. It specifies CASNIKTGTGELFF.